This T cell receptor beta chain is from a study of graft-versus-host responses after intestinal transplantation. Study-wide findings and caveats: Researchers found GvH clones in recipient marrow, and some showed up first in ileum or blood. Early post-transplant falls in HvG clones accompanied the peak levels of circulating GvH clones.

As to this clone: The antigen is not known.

Clones were sequenced by immunoSEQ multiplex PCR, and TCRdb holds only the in-frame ones, with some missing. Here the sample spans 20,000 to 30,000 clones, around four fifths being singletons. Per germline, CDR1 KGHSH and CDR2 LQKENI. V was pared by 3 bases and J by 0 bases, with 11 bases between. The CDR3 runs 15 residues. The rearrangement joins TRBV18 to TRBJ1-1; no clear D gene. The sequence came from a human patient who received an intestinal transplant, so some T cells may come from the graft donor. Sequencing used PBMCs, obtained approximately 29 days after intestinal transplant. The CDR3 protein is CASSPDLTLNTEAFF. The CDR3 DNA sequence: TGTGCCAGCTCACCGGACCTAACTTTGAACACTGAAGCTTTCTTT.